This is a list of T cell receptor beta chains from one sample in a study of shared clonotypes between healthy human individuals. Assay used: immunoSEQ multiplex PCR; TCRdb lists only in-frame clones, some missing. The top ten hold 30% to 35% of the sample, which has around 690,000 clones, 90% seen once. Source material: memory CD8+ T cells from PBMCs. These receptors were obtained from a man between 18 and 29 years old in good health. Some clones in this sample may be carry-over from other donors' samples. Both conserved end residues are trimmed from each CDR3. Size values are once, few and many counts, or a class for expanded clones, and some rows have none.

TRBJ2-7,NA,TRBV4-1,ASSLRSGTVLSYEQY
TRBJ2-7,NA,TRBV2,ASRPGAGNSYEQY
TRBJ2-5,NA,TRBV7-8,ASSDDREAQY
TRBJ1-5,once,TRBV19,ASHRDSNQPQH
TRBJ2-7,NA,TRBV19,ASSMGGTAASSYEQY
TRBJ2-5,once,TRBV5-4,ASSSEYQETQY
TRBJ1-2,once,TRBV10-3,AISGDRGGSNYGYT
TRBJ2-7,NA,TRBV4-1,ASSQVAAWGPLYEQY
TRBJ2-3,NA,TRBV7-8,ASSPDRMENTQY
TRBJ2-7,NA,TRBV7-9,ASSSGHRAPYEQY
TRBJ1-5,NA,TRBV28,ASSTIWTEHNQPQH
TRBJ2-7,NA,TRBV28,ASSRPRLGYEQY
TRBJ2-7,NA,TRBV28,ASGRPGRGYEQY
TRBJ2-1,NA,TRBV10-3,AISESTVAEEYNEQF
TRBJ2-7,once,TRBV19,ATSRRGGRGSYEQY
TRBJ2-7,NA,TRBV25-1,ASSEWGLGSYEQY
TRBJ2-1,NA,TRBV27,ASSVGPYNEQF
TRBJ2-7,NA,TRBV2,ASRDGTSGREQY
TRBJ2-7,NA,TRBV13,ASSFTGDEQY
TRBJ2-3,NA,TRBV5-1,ASSLFGRHSTDTQY
TRBJ2-1,once,TRBV27,ASSLSGRAYNEQF
TRBJ1-1,NA,TRBV11-3,ASDEGGPNTEAF
NA,NA,TRBV5-1,ASSLAGRGNEQY
TRBJ2-2,NA,TRBV15,ATTGTSGAGELF
TRBJ2-5,NA,TRBV15,ATSRDSPSSGRETQY
TRBJ1-2,NA,TRBV6-5,ASSYSYSDYGYT
TRBJ1-2,NA,TRBV6-6,ASSYVRQGDYGYT
TRBJ2-7,NA,TRBV7-9,ASSVGGDSSYEQY
TRBJ2-7,NA,TRBV9,ASSEGNSRYEQY
TRBJ1-1,NA,TRBV29-1,SVEGRGRNTEAF
TRBJ1-1,NA,TRBV4-2,ASSPQGKGDFKYAEAF
TRBJ2-1,NA,TRBV4-1,ASSGTINNEQF
TRBJ2-7,NA,TRBV10-2,ASTQMAAGLEQY
TRBJ1-5,NA,TRBV11-2,ASSLDLGGRQPQH
NA,NA,TRBV27,ASSLHRSGAGTRYEQY
TRBJ1-1,NA,TRBV5-4,ASSLVQGRNTEAF
TRBJ1-2,NA,TRBV5-1,ASSLVSSWGDGYT
TRBJ2-1,once,TRBV14,ASSQVPSHNEQF
TRBJ2-5,NA,TRBV11-2,ASSSRTDQETQY
TRBJ1-5,NA,TRBV28,ASSSRAAGSQPQH
TRBJ1-1,NA,TRBV5-1,ASSLGARNTEAF
TRBJ2-1,NA,TRBV27,ASSYLAPLAISYNEQF
TRBJ1-1,NA,TRBV28,ASRMRGLAFNTEAF
TRBJ1-3,NA,TRBV10-3,AISEATGMNIGNTIY
TRBJ2-3,NA,TRBV19,ASRGLNRVDTQY
TRBJ1-1,few,TRBV30,AWRPENTEAF
TRBJ1-2,NA,TRBV6-5,ASSYSIGTGYGYT
TRBJ1-2,NA,TRBV7-9,ASSLAGLNGYT
TRBJ2-2,NA,TRBV28,ASSLSGNTGELF
TRBJ1-5,NA,TRBV7-8,ASSLGGGTQPQH
TRBJ2-7,NA,TRBV27,ASSLSGSPHEQY